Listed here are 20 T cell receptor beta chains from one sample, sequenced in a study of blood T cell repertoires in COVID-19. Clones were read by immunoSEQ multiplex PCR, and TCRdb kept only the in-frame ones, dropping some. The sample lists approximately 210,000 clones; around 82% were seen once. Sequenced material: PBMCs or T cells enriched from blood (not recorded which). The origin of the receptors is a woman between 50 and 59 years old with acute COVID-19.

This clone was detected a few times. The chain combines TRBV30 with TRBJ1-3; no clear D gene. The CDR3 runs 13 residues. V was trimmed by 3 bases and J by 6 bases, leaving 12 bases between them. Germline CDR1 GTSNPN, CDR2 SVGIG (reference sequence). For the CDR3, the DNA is TGTGCCTGGAGGACCGGGAACGCAAACACCATATATTTT. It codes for CAWRTGNANTIYF.

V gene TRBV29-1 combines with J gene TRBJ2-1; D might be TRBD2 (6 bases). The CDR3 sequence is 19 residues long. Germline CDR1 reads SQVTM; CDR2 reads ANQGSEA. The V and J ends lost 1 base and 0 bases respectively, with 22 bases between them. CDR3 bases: TGCAGCGTTGAAGGGGAACGGAGGCTAGCGTCGAGCTCCTACAATGAGCAGTTCTTC. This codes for CSVEGERRLASSSYNEQFF.

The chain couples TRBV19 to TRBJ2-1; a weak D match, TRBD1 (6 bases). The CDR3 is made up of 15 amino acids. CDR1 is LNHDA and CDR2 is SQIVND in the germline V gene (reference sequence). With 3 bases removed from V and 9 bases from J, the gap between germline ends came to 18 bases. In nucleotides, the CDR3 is TGTGCCAGTAGTATTCGGAAACAGGGTTTGGGTGAGCAGTTCTTC. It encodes CASSIRKQGLGEQFF.

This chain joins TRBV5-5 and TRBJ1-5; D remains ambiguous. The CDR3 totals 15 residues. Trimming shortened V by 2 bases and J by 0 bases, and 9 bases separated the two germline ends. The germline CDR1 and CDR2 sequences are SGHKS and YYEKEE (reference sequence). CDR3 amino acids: CASSFGQNSNQPQHF. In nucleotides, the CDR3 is TGTGCCAGCAGCTTTGGGCAAAATAGCAATCAGCCCCAGCATTTT.

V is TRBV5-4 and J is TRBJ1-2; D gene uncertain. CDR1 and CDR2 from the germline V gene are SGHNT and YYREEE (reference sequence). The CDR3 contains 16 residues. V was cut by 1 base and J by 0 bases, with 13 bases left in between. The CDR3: CASSLSETLANYGYTF. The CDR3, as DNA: TGTGCCAGCAGCTTGTCTGAGACCCTAGCTAACTATGGCTACACCTTC.

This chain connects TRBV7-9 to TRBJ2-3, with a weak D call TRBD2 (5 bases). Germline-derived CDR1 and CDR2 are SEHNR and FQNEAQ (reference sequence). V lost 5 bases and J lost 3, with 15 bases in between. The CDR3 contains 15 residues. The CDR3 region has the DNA TGTGCCAGCAGCCGACCAAAAAGCGGAACAGATACGCAGTATTTT. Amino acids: CASSRPKSGTDTQYF.

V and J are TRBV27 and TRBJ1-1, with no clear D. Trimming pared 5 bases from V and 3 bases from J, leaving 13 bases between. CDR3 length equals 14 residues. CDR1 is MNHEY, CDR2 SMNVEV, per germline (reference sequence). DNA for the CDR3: TGTGCCAGCAGTCCTACTAGTGGGTACACTGAAGCTTTCTTT. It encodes CASSPTSGYTEAFF.

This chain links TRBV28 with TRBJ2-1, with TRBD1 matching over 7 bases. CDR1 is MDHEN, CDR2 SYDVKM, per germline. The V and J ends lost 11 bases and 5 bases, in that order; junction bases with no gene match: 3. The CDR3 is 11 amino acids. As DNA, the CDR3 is TGTGCCTCAGGGGGAAACAATGAGCAGTTCTTC. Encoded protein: CASGGNNEQFF.

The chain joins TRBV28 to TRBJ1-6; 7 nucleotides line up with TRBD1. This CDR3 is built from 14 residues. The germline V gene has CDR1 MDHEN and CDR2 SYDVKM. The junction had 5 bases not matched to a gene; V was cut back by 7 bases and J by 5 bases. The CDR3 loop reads CASIGQGDNSPLHF. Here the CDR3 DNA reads TGTGCCAGCATCGGGCAGGGGGATAATTCACCCCTCCACTTT.

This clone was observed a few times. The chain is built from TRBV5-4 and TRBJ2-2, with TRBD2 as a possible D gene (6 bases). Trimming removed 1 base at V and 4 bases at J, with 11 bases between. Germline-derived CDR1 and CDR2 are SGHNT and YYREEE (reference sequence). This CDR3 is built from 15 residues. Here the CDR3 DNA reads TGTGCCAGCAGCTTGAGGCGGGGCGCCACCGGGGAGCTGTTTTTT. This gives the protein CASSLRRGATGELFF.

The CDR3 coding sequence is TGTGCCAGCAGCCCCCAGTTAGGGGCGAATGAAAAACTGTTTTTT. It codes for CASSPQLGANEKLFF. The rearrangement uses TRBV6-5 and TRBJ1-4; D might be TRBD1 (5 bases). This CDR3 is built from 15 residues. Deletions cut 6 bases from V and 5 bases from J, with 16 bases between. Germline CDR1 reads MNHEY; CDR2 reads SVGAGI.

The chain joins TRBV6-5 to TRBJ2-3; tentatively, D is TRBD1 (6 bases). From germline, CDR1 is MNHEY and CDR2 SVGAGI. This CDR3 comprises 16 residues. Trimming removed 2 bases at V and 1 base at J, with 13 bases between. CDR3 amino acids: CASSYPLTGRTDTQYF. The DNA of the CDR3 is TGTGCCAGCAGTTACCCTTTAACAGGGCGCACAGATACGCAGTATTTT.

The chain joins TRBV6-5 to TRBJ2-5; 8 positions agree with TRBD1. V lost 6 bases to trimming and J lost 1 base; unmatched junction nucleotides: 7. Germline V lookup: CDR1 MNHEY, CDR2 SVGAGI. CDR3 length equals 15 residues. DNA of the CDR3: TGTGCCAGCAGGGGGGACACAGGGGGCCAAGAGACCCAGTACTTC. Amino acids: CASRGDTGGQETQYF.

The CDR3 loop reads CASSETGTGAGELFF. For the CDR3, the DNA is TGTGCCAGCAGTGAAACCGGGACAGGGGCCGGGGAGCTGTTTTTT. This chain connects TRBV2 to TRBJ2-2; 10 bases fit TRBD1. Germline trimming cut 2 bases from V and 6 bases from J; bases unmatched to any gene: 3. Germline CDR1 reads SNHLY; CDR2 reads FYNNEI. CDR3 length: 15 amino acids.

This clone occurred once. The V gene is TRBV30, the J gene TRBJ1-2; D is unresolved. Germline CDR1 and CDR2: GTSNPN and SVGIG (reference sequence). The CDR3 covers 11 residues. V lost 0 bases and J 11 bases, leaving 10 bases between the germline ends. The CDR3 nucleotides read TGTGCCTGGAGTGTACGCCTCACTTACACCTTC. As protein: CAWSVRLTYTF.

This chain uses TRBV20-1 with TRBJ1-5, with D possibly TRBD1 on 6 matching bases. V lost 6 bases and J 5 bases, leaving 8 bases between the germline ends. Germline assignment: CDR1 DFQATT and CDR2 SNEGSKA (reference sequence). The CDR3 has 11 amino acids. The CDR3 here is CSARGHQPQHF. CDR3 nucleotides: TGCAGTGCCAGGGGTCATCAGCCCCAGCATTTT.

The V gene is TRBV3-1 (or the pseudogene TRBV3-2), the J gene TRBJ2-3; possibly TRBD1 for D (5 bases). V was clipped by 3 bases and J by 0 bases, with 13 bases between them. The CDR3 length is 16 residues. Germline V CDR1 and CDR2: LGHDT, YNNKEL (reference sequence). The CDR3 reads CASSQIARASTDTQYF. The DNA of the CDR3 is TGTGCCAGCAGCCAGATAGCCAGGGCGAGCACAGATACGCAGTATTTT.

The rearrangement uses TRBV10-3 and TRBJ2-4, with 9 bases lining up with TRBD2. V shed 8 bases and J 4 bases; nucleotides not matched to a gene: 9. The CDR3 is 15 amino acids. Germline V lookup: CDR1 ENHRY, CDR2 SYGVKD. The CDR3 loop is CAIADSSGAKNIQYF. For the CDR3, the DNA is TGTGCCATCGCAGATTCTAGCGGGGCTAAAAACATTCAGTACTTC.

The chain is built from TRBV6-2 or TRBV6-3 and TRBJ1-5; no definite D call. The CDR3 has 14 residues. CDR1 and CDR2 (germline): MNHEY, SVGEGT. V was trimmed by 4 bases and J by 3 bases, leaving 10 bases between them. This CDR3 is CASSSYSSNQPQHF. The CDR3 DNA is TGTGCCAGCAGTTCCTACAGTTCCAATCAGCCCCAGCATTTT.

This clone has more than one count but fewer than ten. Here the CDR3 DNA reads TGTGCCACCAAAGGACAGGGGGATGTGGGCTACACCTTC. It specifies CATKGQGDVGYTF. The chain combines TRBV24-1 with TRBJ1-2; 10 nucleotides match TRBD1. J lost 8 bases, V lost 8 bases, and 7 bases had no gene match. Germline V lookup: CDR1 KGHDR, CDR2 SFDVKD. The CDR3 has 13 amino acids.